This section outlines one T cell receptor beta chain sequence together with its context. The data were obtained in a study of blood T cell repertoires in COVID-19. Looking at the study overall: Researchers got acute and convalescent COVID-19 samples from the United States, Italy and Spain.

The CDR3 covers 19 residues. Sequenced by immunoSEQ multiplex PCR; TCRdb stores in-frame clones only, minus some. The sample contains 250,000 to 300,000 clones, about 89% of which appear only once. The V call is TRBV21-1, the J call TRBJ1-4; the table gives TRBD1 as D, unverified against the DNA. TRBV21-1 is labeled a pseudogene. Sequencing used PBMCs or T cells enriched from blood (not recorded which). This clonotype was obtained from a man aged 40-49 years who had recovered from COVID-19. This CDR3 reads CASSKTPGQAETTNEKLFF. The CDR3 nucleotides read TGTGCCAGCAGCAAAACCCCGGGACAGGCAGAAACAACTAATGAAAAACTGTTTTTT.